Described below is a single T cell receptor (beta chain) sequence and its context. There is no known antigen for this receptor. No much larger clone exists at a distance of one base, and base qualities are not known. The entry originates in a study of T cell responses to AZD1222 COVID-19 vaccine (dated by TCRdb to the early 2020s). With respect to the entire study: Because spike-specific TCR depth and breadth did not differ between the two schedules, AZD1222 recipients who got a second dose at roughly 4 weeks were pooled with those who got a second dose at roughly 12 weeks. TCR sequencing covered roughly 230 trial participants: 207 given two doses of AZD1222 and about 26 given two doses of MenACWY control vaccine. Trial participants were enrolled by age into subgroups of 18-55, 56-69 and 70-plus years, and around 150, 28 and 57 TCR-sequenced participants, respectively, were included in these subgroups.

What the authors observed across the whole study: In the small 56-69-year group, the increase in depth fell short of significance, most likely because of low power. Reportedly, almost half of the unique spike-specific TCRs recognized epitopes lying outside the regions that are mutated in the B.1.351 and B.1.1.7 variants. Participants were mostly white British and included more females than males, and it was suggested by the authors that clonal diversity may have been underestimated. A significant rise in spike-specific TCR breadth and depth was observed after two AZD1222 doses relative to day 0 and relative to MenACWY recipients. The whole spike protein was spanned by vaccine-associated CD4 TCRs, and dominant responses were seen in regions 160-218 and 743-854. Because no day 14 peak-response samples were available, the repertoires could be characterized only after the peak T cell response. Conclusions about previously exposed vaccinees are limited, since just a handful of AZD1222 recipients were seropositive for SARS-CoV-2 at baseline.

Based on the germline V gene, the CDR1 and CDR2 sequences are MGHRA and YSYEKL. The CDR3, from cysteine to phenylalanine, totals 21 residues. CDR3 DNA only is kept here, 63 bases in frame from base 1. Trimmed from V: 0 bases; trimmed from J: 2 bases; junction bases lacking a gene match: 20. The CDR3 regions of human TCRbeta chains were analyzed by immunosequencing. In the paper's pipeline: Repertoire TCRs were checked for matches against a reference library of SARS-CoV-2-specific TCRs that had been generated using the MIRA antigen-specificity platform. Breadth was defined as the fraction of unique TCRs that were SARS-CoV-2-associated, and depth was defined as the fraction of total T cells that were SARS-CoV-2-associated. Using the MIRA data, each spike-specific TCR was mapped to the spike region that the TCR reacts to and placed in a CD4 or CD8 class. Log10-transformed breadth and depth values were compared by one-way ANOVA with Sidak's multiple comparisons tests. The clones in this table, taken by TCRdb from immuneACCESS, are in-frame only. Not every clone is retained; where verified, under half of the shortfall comes from an unresolved V gene, and the cause of the rest is unknown. V and J calls plus clone size are reproduced from that table; the DNA served to infer D and trimming. In this sample the table shows 90,000 to 130,000 clones, 88% of which occur a single time. Roughly 1.5% of the sample is in the top ten clones.

In the paper's terms, the time point label means: baseline before first vaccination. Vaccinee samples were obtained from the UK trials COV001 and COV002, which included a single-blind randomized controlled phase 2/3 trial of AZD1222 (ChAdOx1 nCoV-19) in healthy adults. For TCRbeta chain sequencing, PBMC samples were collected from trial participants at day 0 and at day 28 after the second dose. The clonotype originates from an adult in good health. The input for sequencing was peripheral blood, taken on day 0 of AZD1222 vaccination. The receptor chain draws on TRBV4-1 and TRBJ2-3; TRBD2 matches 7 bases in the middle. The CDR3 corresponds to CASSQEGWLAEPGWNTDTQYF. At the DNA level, the sequence is TGCGCCAGCAGCCAAGAAGGTTGGCTAGCGGAGCCGGGGTGGAACACAGATACGCAGTATTTT.